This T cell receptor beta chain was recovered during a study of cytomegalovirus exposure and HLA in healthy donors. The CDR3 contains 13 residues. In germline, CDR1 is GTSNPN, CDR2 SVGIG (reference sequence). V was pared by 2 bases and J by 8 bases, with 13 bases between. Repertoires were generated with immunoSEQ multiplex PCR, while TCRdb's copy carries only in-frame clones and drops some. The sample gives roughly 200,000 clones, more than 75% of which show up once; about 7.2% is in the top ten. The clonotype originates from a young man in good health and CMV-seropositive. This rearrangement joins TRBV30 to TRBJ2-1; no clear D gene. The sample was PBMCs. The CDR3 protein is CAWSHGLGDEQFF. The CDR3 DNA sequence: TGTGCCTGGAGTCATGGGCTTGGGGATGAGCAGTTCTTC.